This T cell receptor beta chain was profiled in a study of T cell repertoires in cytomegalovirus infection. Overall study context: Signatures in public TCR beta sequences pointed to both CMV infection and matching HLA type.

Study observations and caveats: HLA-C-restricted CMV clonotypes gave the most frequent clonotype in two of eight donors. There were carriers of CMV plus the relevant HLA, and cumulative public TCR beta family frequency identified them.

This clonotype was counted ten times or more. What it recognizes is unknown. The ends were cut back, 10 bases at V and 1 base at J, with 24 bases in the middle. CDR3 length: 17 amino acids. The V gene's germline CDR1 is MDHEN and CDR2 SYDVKM. A single record per CDR3 protein comes from TCRdb applying MiXCR to the reads. The table has about 680,000 distinct CDR3 sequences, less than 25% seen once. The TCR was taken from a human donor in good health (CMV status not recorded). Some clones in this sample may be carry-over from other donors' samples. Specimen: CD8+ T cells from PBMCs. This chain links TRBV28 with TRBJ2-3; tentatively, D is TRBD2 (6 bases). DNA for the CDR3: TGTGCCACCGGTCGGAGGGGTTCAATTAGTGGCACAGATACGCAGTATTTT. Translated: CATGRRGSISGTDTQYF.